This T cell receptor (beta chain) appears in the sequencing data of a study of regulatory T cells in long-lasting Graves disease. Study-level background: Antithyroid drugs had been taken by newly diagnosed Graves' patients for under 3 months.

Time point here: newly diagnosed GD, antithyroid drugs for less than 3 months. RNA isolated from PBMCs was used to make the TCR library. This clonotype was seen repeatedly, ten times or more. Its matching antigen is unknown. iRepertoire HTBI primers and Arm-PCR of CDR3 regions built TCR beta libraries. TCRdb called the multiplex PCR reads again in MiXCR, with one record for every CDR3 protein. The table includes around 230,000 distinct CDR3 sequences, approximately 20% detected once. The germline gives CDR1 MNHEY, CDR2 SVGEGT. V lost 8 bases, J lost 5 bases, and 14 bases lay in between. The length of the CDR3 is 13 residues. Findings of the study overall: Persistent disease was characterized by preferential usage of TRBV28, TRBJ1-2 and TRBJ2-5. New patients shared around 980 public clonotypes, and persistent patients shared more, with about 2,700.

Source: peripheral blood mononuclear cells (PBMCs), taken at new diagnosis, from a patient treated with antithyroid drugs. V and J are TRBV6-2 or TRBV6-3 and TRBJ2-3; D is undetermined. The source of this sequence is a female donor with Graves disease. CDR3 amino acids: CASHDGYQDTQYF. The CDR3 nucleotides are TGTGCCAGCCATGACGGGTATCAAGATACGCAGTATTTT.